A single sample is the source of the 28 T cell receptor beta chains below, sequenced in a study of siplizumab effects on memory and regulatory T cells (dated by TCRdb to the late 2010s). The library was made by the immunoSEQ multiplex PCR assay. Not all clones reach the TCRdb copy of this immuneACCESS table, which keeps in-frame sequences only. Checked studies attribute under half of the gap to unresolved V genes and leave the rest unexplained. The sample records fewer than 65,000 clones, 85% to 95% of which are singletons. The top ten constitute 15% to 20% of the sample. Sequences were obtained from CD8+ T cells sorted from blood. Receptors were obtained from a human donor in good health.

The rearrangement links TRBV2 to TRBJ2-1, with 8 bases that match TRBD2. Looked up from germline, CDR1 is SNHLY and CDR2 is FYNNEI. This CDR3 comprises 14 residues. The V gene end was trimmed by 8 bases and the J gene end by 8 bases; junction bases not matched to a gene: 11. For the CDR3, the DNA is TGTGCCAGCGGGGCGGGAGGACTATTTGATGAGCAGTTCTTC. Encoded protein: CASGAGGLFDEQFF.

The rearrangement uses TRBV27 and TRBJ2-3, with a tentative D call TRBD1 (6 bases). There are 16 residues in the CDR3. Per the germline V gene, CDR1 is MNHEY and CDR2 is SMNVEV (reference sequence). The V end lost 5 bases, the J end lost 1 base, and 16 bases lay between the germline ends. CDR3 residues: CASSPSTGIGTDTQYF. Written as DNA, the CDR3 is TGTGCCAGCAGTCCCTCTACAGGGATTGGCACAGATACGCAGTATTTT.

CDR3 nucleotides: TGTGCCAGCAGCTCAGGACAGAGCTCCTACAATGAGCAGTTCTTC. It yields the protein CASSSGQSSYNEQFF. J is TRBJ2-1 and V is TRBV7-6, with TRBD1 as a possible D gene (6 bases). Trimming cost V 4 bases and J 0 bases, with 10 bases left between them. CDR3 length: 15 residues. Germline V CDR1 and CDR2: SGHVS, FNYEAQ.

The chain couples TRBV2 to TRBJ2-7; D gene unclear. The CDR3 extends over 14 amino acids. The germline V and J ends were trimmed by 2 bases and 2 bases, with 10 bases remaining between them. Germline V lookup: CDR1 SNHLY, CDR2 FYNNEI. The CDR3 coding sequence is TGTGCCAGCAGTGAAATTGGCGGAACCTACGAGCAGTACTTC. Protein product: CASSEIGGTYEQYF. The variable domain in full, with the rest retrieved from reference TRBV2 and TRBJ2-7, is EPEVTQTPSHQVTQMGQEVILRCVPISNHLYFYWYRQILGQKVEFLVSFYNNEISEKSEIFDDQFSVERPDGSNFTLKIRSTKLEDSAMYFCASSEIGGTYEQYFGPGTRLTVT.

The chain is built from TRBV28 and TRBJ1-1, with D possibly being TRBD1 (5 bases). Germline V gene lookup returns CDR1 MDHEN and CDR2 SYDVKM. The CDR3 spans 15 residues. Trimming stripped 4 bases from V and 5 bases from J, with 17 bases between. The CDR3 nucleotides are TGTGCCAGCAGTTCGCCTCGGGGCGGTTGGACTGAAGCTTTCTTT. It translates to CASSSPRGGWTEAFF. Filled out from reference TRBV28 and TRBJ1-1, the complete variable domain reads DVKVTQSSRYLVKRTGEKVFLECVQDMDHENMFWYRQDPGLGLRLIYFSYDVKMKEKGDIPEGYSVSREKKERFSLILESASTNQTSMYLCASSSPRGGWTEAFFGQGTRLTVV.

This clone occurred once. The J gene is TRBJ2-1, the V gene TRBV23-1, with 9 bases aligning to TRBD2. TRBV23-1 is an ORF for which the function is uncertain. The length of the CDR3 is 19 residues. Unmatched junction bases numbered 16, after V lost 4 bases and J lost 3 bases. This CDR3 is CASSRCWTRIAGVYNEQFF. The CDR3, as DNA: TGCGCCAGCAGTCGTTGCTGGACGCGAATAGCGGGAGTCTACAATGAGCAGTTCTTC.

The chain is built from TRBV27 and TRBJ2-2; D assignment may be TRBD1 or TRBD2 (5 bases each). The germline gives CDR1 MNHEY, CDR2 SMNVEV (reference sequence). V lost 7 bases and J lost 3, with 18 bases in between. The CDR3 is 16 residues long. The DNA for the CDR3 is TGTGCCAGCACCCTACTTGTTGGGGGTTACACCGGGGAGCTGTTTTTT. It codes for CASTLLVGGYTGELFF.

The chain links TRBV19 to TRBJ1-5; no reliable D call. This CDR3 spans 16 amino acids. Germline values: CDR1 LNHDA, CDR2 SQIVND (reference sequence). With 4 bases removed from V and 5 bases from J, the gap between germline ends came to 18 bases. The CDR3 bases are TGTGCCAGTAGTAACGTCTTCGGGAGGCCCGATCAGCCCCAGCATTTT. Translating it yields CASSNVFGRPDQPQHF.

As concerns this clone: This specimen includes other DNA sequences encoding the same CDR3. The V gene is TRBV29-1, the J gene TRBJ2-3; 13 bases are shared with TRBD2. Per the germline V gene, CDR1 is SQVTM and CDR2 is ANQGSEA. CDR3 length: 15 residues. V lost 6 bases to trimming and J lost 0 bases; unmatched junction nucleotides: 3. The CDR3 region has the DNA TGCAGCGTCACTAGCGGGAGGGAAAGCACAGATACGCAGTATTTT. Its protein product is CSVTSGRESTDTQYF.

V is TRBV11-3 and J is TRBJ2-6; D unresolved. CDR1 is SGHNT and CDR2 is YENEEA in the germline V gene. The CDR3 loop spans 13 amino acids. V was shortened by 6 bases and J by 0 bases, with 3 bases between the two germline ends. The CDR3, as DNA: TGTGCCAGCAGGGGCTCTGGGGCCAACGTCCTGACTTTC. Translated: CASRGSGANVLTF.

The V and J genes are TRBV5-1 and TRBJ2-3; no reliable D call. This CDR3 has 12 amino acids. The V gene's germline CDR1 is SGHRS and CDR2 YFSETQ. Trimming cost V 4 bases and J 2 bases, with 5 bases left between them. CDR3 region: CASSPNTDTQYF. The CDR3 nucleotides are TGCGCCAGCAGCCCGAACACAGATACGCAGTATTTT. The variable domain in full, completed from reference TRBV5-1 and TRBJ2-3, reads KAGVTQTPRYLIKTRGQQVTLSCSPISGHRSVSWYQQTPGQGLQFLFEYFSETQRNKGNFPGRFSGRQFSNSRSEMNVSTLELGDSALYLCASSPNTDTQYFGPGTRLTVL.

The chain links TRBV7-8 to TRBJ2-7, with TRBD2 matching 9 bases. CDR1 is SGHVS and CDR2 is FQNEAQ in the germline V gene. V was pared by 0 bases and J by 0 bases, with 0 bases of the junction left unmatched. CDR3 length equals 15 residues. The CDR3 DNA is TGTGCCAGCAGCTTAGCTAGCGGGAGCTCCTACGAGCAGTACTTC. Amino acid sequence: CASSLASGSSYEQYF.

This sequence joins TRBV19 and TRBJ1-1; a weak D match, TRBD1 (5 bases). The CDR3 has 16 amino acids. Deletions cut 1 base from V and 5 bases from J, with 17 bases between. Germline-derived CDR1 and CDR2 are LNHDA and SQIVND (reference sequence). CDR3 in amino acids: CASSIGGTERGTEAFF. CDR3 coding DNA: TGTGCCAGTAGTATAGGGGGCACGGAGCGCGGAACTGAAGCTTTCTTT.

J is TRBJ2-2 and V is TRBV5-1; D might be TRBD2 (5 bases). Germline-derived CDR1 and CDR2 are SGHRS and YFSETQ. The V end was cut by 2 bases, the J end by 6 bases, with 11 bases between. This CDR3 comprises 14 residues. CDR3 bases: TGCGCCAGCAGCTTCTTTAGAGGGTCCGGGGAGCTGTTTTTT. This gives the protein CASSFFRGSGELFF. The full variable domain, with the rest looked up from reference TRBV5-1 and TRBJ2-2, is KAGVTQTPRYLIKTRGQQVTLSCSPISGHRSVSWYQQTPGQGLQFLFEYFSETQRNKGNFPGRFSGRQFSNSRSEMNVSTLELGDSALYLCASSFFRGSGELFFGEGSRLTVL.

The chain couples TRBV27 to TRBJ2-7; no firm D call. V was shortened by 3 bases and J by 5 bases, with 5 bases between the two germline ends. This CDR3 has 11 amino acids. Germline lookup yields CDR1 MNHEY and CDR2 SMNVEV (reference sequence). The CDR3 bases are TGTGCCAGCAGTTTTGGACACGAGCAGTACTTC. Protein sequence: CASSFGHEQYF.

Here the CDR3 reads CASILLPGQRSGQYF. The CDR3 region has the DNA TGTGCCAGCATCCTGTTGCCGGGACAGCGTTCAGGACAGTACTTC. This chain joins TRBV7-2 and TRBJ2-4; TRBD1 matches at 7 bases. V was pared by 7 bases and J by 13 bases, with 19 bases of the junction left unmatched. CDR3 length equals 15 residues. Germline CDR1 SGHTA, CDR2 FQGNSA. The whole variable domain, filled in from reference TRBV7-2 and TRBJ2-4, reads GAGVSQSPSNKVTEKGKDVELRCDPISGHTALYWYRQSLGQGLEFLIYFQGNSAPDKSGLPSDRFSAERTGGSVSTLTIQRTQQEDSAVYLCASILLPGQRSGQYFGAGTRLSVL.

The V call is TRBV9, the J call TRBJ1-1, with TRBD1 as a possible D gene (6 bases). Trimming shortened V by 0 bases and J by 6 bases, and 24 bases separated the two germline ends. CDR1 and CDR2 (germline): SGDLS, YYNGEE. The CDR3 covers 18 residues. CDR3 residues: CASSVDLRGEGTHPEAFF. In nucleotides, the CDR3 is TGTGCCAGCAGCGTAGATCTTAGGGGGGAGGGAACCCACCCTGAAGCTTTCTTT.

The CDR3 nucleotides read TGTGCCAGCACCCCAGGGCAGGGCTACGAGCAGTACTTC. Translation gives CASTPGQGYEQYF. V is TRBV7-8 and J is TRBJ2-7, with a possible D match to TRBD1 (5 bases). Germline-derived CDR1 and CDR2 are SGHVS and FQNEAQ. With 7 bases removed from V and 3 bases from J, the gap between germline ends came to 13 bases. There are 13 residues in the CDR3.

A single count supports this clone. The chain combines TRBV11-3 with TRBJ2-1, with a weak D call TRBD1 (6 bases). The length of the CDR3 is 13 residues. Germline V gene data show CDR1 as SGHNT and CDR2 as YENEEA. Trimming cost V 4 bases and J 4 bases, with 8 bases left between them. This chain's CDR3 is CASSSRGYNEQFF. The CDR3, as DNA: TGTGCCAGCAGCTCCAGGGGTTACAATGAGCAGTTCTTC.

This chain connects TRBV9 to TRBJ2-7; 11 bases agree with TRBD1. The germline CDR1 and CDR2 sequences are SGDLS and YYNGEE. This CDR3 has 15 amino acids. The trim removed 4 bases at V and 0 bases at J, leaving 3 bases unmatched. The chain's CDR3 is CASSPGTGGSYEQYF. CDR3 bases: TGTGCCAGCAGCCCCGGGACAGGGGGCTCCTACGAGCAGTACTTC.

CDR3 DNA sequence: TGTGCCAGCAGCTTGGACAGGGGGTTGTTAGAGCAGTACTTC. Its protein is CASSLDRGLLEQYF. This chain uses TRBV5-4 with TRBJ2-7, with 8 bases aligning to TRBD1. The CDR3 consists of 14 residues. The germline V gene encodes CDR1 SGHNT and CDR2 YYREEE (reference sequence). J gave up 7 bases and V 0 bases, and 6 bases lay outside the gene matches.

V usage is TRBV27 and J usage is TRBJ2-5, with D perhaps TRBD2 (5 bases). With 5 bases removed from V and 7 bases from J, the gap between germline ends came to 20 bases. The CDR3 extends over 15 amino acids. CDR1 is MNHEY and CDR2 is SMNVEV in the germline V gene (reference sequence). CDR3 in amino acids: CASSLRIDAGGTQYF. The CDR3 nucleotides read TGTGCCAGCAGTCTGCGCATAGATGCGGGCGGGACCCAGTACTTC.

The chain employs TRBV10-2 and TRBJ1-2, with a tentative D call TRBD1 (5 bases). The CDR3 totals 14 residues. Trimming shortened V by 2 bases and J by 4 bases, and 11 bases separated the two germline ends. Germline V gene data show CDR1 as WSHSY and CDR2 as SAAADI. CDR3 residues: CASSEGAQSYGYTF. The CDR3 DNA follows: TGCGCCAGCAGTGAGGGGGCACAGTCCTATGGCTACACCTTC.

V gene TRBV7-9 combines with J gene TRBJ1-2; TRBD1 matches at 7 bases. The junction had 19 bases not matched to a gene; V was cut back by 4 bases and J by 2 bases. Looked up from germline, CDR1 is SEHNR and CDR2 is FQNEAQ (reference sequence). This CDR3 has 19 amino acids. CDR3 in DNA: TGTGCCAGCAGCTCCTCCCCCGGGACAGTGGGGGAAAAAAACTATGGCTACACCTTC. Translating it yields CASSSSPGTVGEKNYGYTF.

This clone was seen only once. The chain combines TRBV18 with TRBJ2-5; no definite D call. Between the trimmed V and J ends, which lost 5 bases and 2 bases, there was a span of 12 bases. The length of the CDR3 is 14 residues. CDR1 is KGHSH and CDR2 is LQKENI in the germline V gene. CDR3 region: CASSEPEFQETQYF. The CDR3 DNA is TGTGCCAGCTCAGAACCGGAGTTTCAAGAGACCCAGTACTTC.

The chain is built from TRBV19 and TRBJ2-1; tentative D call: TRBD1 (5 bases). Germline lookup yields CDR1 LNHDA and CDR2 SQIVND (reference sequence). This CDR3 has 12 residues. Trimming cost V 0 bases and J 11 bases, with 8 bases left between them. The CDR3 nucleotides are TGTGCCAGTAGTATAGACAGGGAAAAGCAGTTCTTC. As protein: CASSIDREKQFF.

This rearrangement joins TRBV19 to TRBJ1-1; D gene ambiguous. The CDR3 spans 12 residues. Germline V gene lookup returns CDR1 LNHDA and CDR2 SQIVND (reference sequence). Trimming pared 1 base from V and 8 bases from J, leaving 8 bases between. CDR3 sequence reads: CASSIGFAEAFF. The CDR3 DNA follows: TGTGCCAGTAGTATAGGGTTCGCAGAAGCTTTCTTT. The whole variable domain, remainder taken from reference TRBV19 and TRBJ1-1, is DGGITQSPKYLFRKEGQNVTLSCEQNLNHDAMYWYRQDPGQGLRLIYYSQIVNDFQKGDIAEGYSVSREKKESFPLTVTSAQKNPTAFYLCASSIGFAEAFFGQGTRLTVV.

This CDR3 reads CASRTRLPTSGREILNTGELFF. The CDR3, as DNA: TGTGCCAGCAGGACTAGACTCCCAACTAGCGGGAGGGAAATTTTGAACACCGGGGAGCTGTTTTTT. The genes are TRBV27 and TRBJ2-2; 13 positions agree with TRBD2. After removal of 6 bases from V and 1 base from J, the junction contained 20 bases not matched to a gene. The length of the CDR3 is 22 residues. Germline CDR1 reads MNHEY; CDR2 reads SMNVEV (reference sequence).